Included here is one T cell receptor (beta chain) sequence, with context. V lost 2 bases, J lost 7 bases, and 11 bases lay in between. The CDR3 contains 14 residues. The germline CDR1 and CDR2 sequences are MNHEY and SMNVEV (reference sequence). Authors' analysis steps: Counts of nucleated cells, estimated from reference gene primer amplification, were obtained. Using immunoSEQ multiplex PCR, the repertoire was profiled, and TCRdb retains in-frame clones only, with some absent. The V and J calls and clone size were taken over from that table, and D and trimming were inferred from the DNA. Found here are approximately 260,000 clones, about 86% of them singletons; the top ten hold over 7.5%. The sample originates from a study of blood T cell repertoires in COVID-19. Looking at the study overall: Spain, Italy and the United States supplied samples that represented acute and convalescent COVID-19. PBMCs, B-cell-depleted T cells, or T cells were the source of the cDNA or gDNA that made up the material.

This receptor was identified in an elderly woman with acute or convalescent COVID-19. The rearrangement joins TRBV27 to TRBJ1-4; D is uncertain. Sequencing was done on a sample of peripheral blood. The CDR3 sequence: CASSLGGSGEKLFF. The CDR3 region has the DNA TGTGCCAGCAGTTTAGGTGGCTCGGGTGAAAAACTGTTTTTT.